A single sample is the source of the 2 T cell receptor beta chains below, sequenced in a study of T-cell reconstitution after alpha-beta-depleted transplantation in children. Unique molecular identifiers featured in how the TCRbeta library was prepared. TCRdb fed the PCR reads into MiXCR, producing one record per CDR3 protein. Found here are almost 250,000 distinct CDR3 sequences, about 25% of them singletons; the top ten hold about 2.5%. The sequencing used PBMCs, collected before TCRalphabeta/CD19-depleted stem cell transplant. These TCRs come from a girl between 2 and 10 years old with Fanconi anemia, due to receive a stem cell transplant.

The chain is built from TRBV10-3 and TRBJ2-1; 11 positions match TRBD2. The CDR3 is 16 amino acids. The junction had 6 bases not matched to a gene; V was cut back by 2 bases and J by 6 bases. The germline V gene has CDR1 ENHRY and CDR2 SYGVKD. CDR3 sequence: CAISEGTSGGLNEQFF. The CDR3 DNA sequence: TGTGCCATCAGTGAGGGAACTAGCGGGGGTCTCAATGAGCAGTTCTTC.

The sample holds a few counts of this clonotype. The chain uses TRBV5-1 and TRBJ2-5, with D unclear. In germline, CDR1 is SGHRS, CDR2 YFSETQ. Trimming removed 4 bases at V and 1 base at J, with 8 bases between. The CDR3 runs 13 residues. In DNA form, the CDR3 reads TGCGCCAGCAGCACCCCGATCCAAGAGACCCAGTACTTC. It is translated as CASSTPIQETQYF.